What follows are 14 T cell receptor beta chains derived from one specimen sequenced in a study of cytomegalovirus exposure and HLA in healthy donors. The PCR ran on 60 Vbeta and 13 Jbeta primers. Sequencing was performed with immunoSEQ multiplex PCR; in TCRdb, only in-frame clones are kept and a portion is missing. The table has 75,000 to 90,000 clones, around 77% seen once. Sequences were obtained from PBMCs. The receptors derive from a man aged 45-65 years in good health and CMV-seronegative.

This clone was recorded once. V usage is TRBV4-2 and J usage is TRBJ2-2, with D possibly TRBD1 on 6 matching bases. The V and J ends lost 3 bases and 1 base respectively, with 9 bases between them. The CDR3 contains 15 residues. The germline V gene has CDR1 LGHNA and CDR2 YNFKEQ. The CDR3 DNA is TGTGCCAGCAGCCACGGGACAAGGAACACCGGGGAGCTGTTTTTT. The encoded protein is CASSHGTRNTGELFF.

This chain joins TRBV6-1 and TRBJ1-4; weak D call: TRBD1 (5 bases). The V gene lost 4 bases and the J gene lost 8 bases, with 11 bases spanning the gap. The CDR3 contains 13 residues. Looked up from germline, CDR1 is MNHNS and CDR2 is SASEGT. This CDR3 reads CASSGTGNEKLFF. The CDR3, as DNA: TGTGCCAGCAGTGGCACAGGAAACGAAAAACTGTTTTTT.

V gene TRBV7-2 combines with J gene TRBJ2-4, with D perhaps matching TRBD2 (6 bases). Germline values: CDR1 SGHTA, CDR2 FQGNSA. The CDR3 has 15 amino acids. The V gene lost 5 bases and the J gene lost 0 bases, with 11 bases spanning the gap. Written as DNA, the CDR3 is TGTGCCAGCAGCGGCGGGGTTTTAGCCAAAAACATTCAGTACTTC. This translates into CASSGGVLAKNIQYF.

This chain links TRBV19 with TRBJ2-2; 10 bases are shared with TRBD2. The CDR3 has 17 amino acids. The V segment lost 3 bases and the J segment 0 bases; nucleotides outside the gene matches: 4. Looked up from germline, CDR1 is LNHDA and CDR2 is SQIVND (reference sequence). The CDR3 DNA follows: TGTGCCAGTAGTATTCGGACTAGCGGTTCGAACACCGGGGAGCTGTTTTTT. It specifies CASSIRTSGSNTGELFF.

The chain uses TRBV27 and TRBJ2-1, with a tentative D call TRBD2 (6 bases). With 9 bases removed from V and 8 bases from J, the gap between germline ends came to 17 bases. Per the germline V gene, CDR1 is MNHEY and CDR2 is SMNVEV (reference sequence). CDR3 size: 13 residues. CDR3 coding DNA: TGTGCCAGTAGAGGGCGGGGTAGAGATGAGCAGTTCTTC. Its protein is CASRGRGRDEQFF.

In this sample, this clone turned up a few times. The chain is built from TRBV2 and TRBJ2-2; D is possibly TRBD1 (6 bases). This CDR3 spans 14 amino acids. CDR1 is SNHLY, CDR2 FYNNEI, per germline. V was clipped by 10 bases and J by 7 bases, with 19 bases between them. The CDR3 loop is CATTPAQGLGELFF. The CDR3 coding sequence is TGTGCCACAACTCCAGCCCAGGGGCTCGGGGAGCTGTTTTTT.

The chain uses TRBV7-9 and TRBJ1-2; unclear D gene. The germline gives CDR1 SEHNR, CDR2 FQNEAQ (reference sequence). The V and J ends lost 5 bases and 8 bases respectively, with 6 bases between them. The CDR3 consists of 10 residues. In nucleotides, the CDR3 is TGTGCCAGCAGCGCTAGGGGCTACACCTTC. Its protein product is CASSARGYTF.

The chain has TRBV2 and TRBJ1-2; D remains unclear. The V end was cut by 6 bases, the J end by 12 bases, with 20 bases between. This CDR3 has 13 amino acids. Germline values: CDR1 SNHLY, CDR2 FYNNEI. The CDR3 DNA follows: TGTGCCAGCAGGGTAAGGGAGGCGACGGTGAACACCTTC. Translating it yields CASRVREATVNTF. The full variable domain, with the rest looked up from reference TRBV2 and TRBJ1-2, is EPEVTQTPSHQVTQMGQEVILRCVPISNHLYFYWYRQILGQKVEFLVSFYNNEISEKSEIFDDQFSVERPDGSNFTLKIRSTKLEDSAMYFCASRVREATVNTFGSGTRLTVV.

This clone was detected only once. The rearrangement uses TRBV6-6 and TRBJ2-7; 8 positions agree with TRBD2. CDR3 size: 14 residues. The V and J ends lost 4 bases and 5 bases, in that order; junction bases with no gene match: 7. Germline loops: CDR1 MNHNY, CDR2 SVGAGI (reference sequence). CDR3 loop: CASSFSGGGDEQYF. The CDR3 bases are TGTGCCAGCAGTTTCAGCGGGGGCGGGGACGAGCAGTACTTC.

The chain is built from TRBV14 and TRBJ1-2; TRBD1 might be the D (6 bases). Trimming shortened V by 5 bases and J by 5 bases, and 12 bases separated the two germline ends. There are 13 residues in the CDR3. Germline V gene lookup returns CDR1 SGHDN and CDR2 FVKESK. The CDR3 nucleotides are TGTGCCAGCAGCAGGGGGATGGGGTATGGCTACACCTTC. The encoded protein is CASSRGMGYGYTF. The full variable domain, with the rest looked up from reference TRBV14 and TRBJ1-2, is EAGVTQFPSHSVIEKGQTVTLRCDPISGHDNLYWYRRVMGKEIKFLLHFVKESKQDESGMPNNRFLAERTGGTYSTLKVQPAELEDSGVYFCASSRGMGYGYTFGSGTRLTVV.

This clone was observed once. This chain joins TRBV2 and TRBJ2-7; no clear D gene. Germline V gene lookup returns CDR1 SNHLY and CDR2 FYNNEI. The V end lost 3 bases, the J end lost 2 bases, and 8 bases lay between the germline ends. This CDR3 has 13 residues. CDR3 in amino acids: CASSDRDTYEQYF. DNA of the CDR3: TGTGCCAGCAGTGACCGCGATACCTACGAGCAGTACTTC.

The V and J genes are TRBV19 and TRBJ2-7; 11 positions match TRBD2. CDR1 LNHDA and CDR2 SQIVND come from the germline V gene (reference sequence). The CDR3 spans 16 residues. V lost 7 bases and J lost 0; bases outside the gene matches: 8. DNA for the CDR3: TGTGCCAGTAATAGCGGGGGGGTTACCAGCTCCTACGAGCAGTACTTC. It codes for CASNSGGVTSSYEQYF.

This clone has a handful of counts. The junction departs from germline at one end; a sequencing error may be responsible. The V and J genes are TRBV4-2 and TRBJ1-2; D is ambiguous. The CDR3 spans 11 residues. Germline CDR1 and CDR2: LGHNA and YNFKEQ. The CDR3 DNA sequence: TGTGCCAGCAGCCAAGATGGGAGTGCCTCATTC. Protein sequence: CASSQDGSASF.

CDR3 amino acids: CASSLTGNEDYGYTF. The CDR3 DNA follows: TGCGCCAGCAGCTTAACAGGGAATGAGGACTATGGCTACACCTTC. V usage is TRBV5-1 and J usage is TRBJ1-2, with D possibly TRBD1 on 6 matching bases. The germline CDR1 and CDR2 sequences are SGHRS and YFSETQ. V was cut by 2 bases and J by 3 bases, with 14 bases left in between. The length of the CDR3 is 15 residues.